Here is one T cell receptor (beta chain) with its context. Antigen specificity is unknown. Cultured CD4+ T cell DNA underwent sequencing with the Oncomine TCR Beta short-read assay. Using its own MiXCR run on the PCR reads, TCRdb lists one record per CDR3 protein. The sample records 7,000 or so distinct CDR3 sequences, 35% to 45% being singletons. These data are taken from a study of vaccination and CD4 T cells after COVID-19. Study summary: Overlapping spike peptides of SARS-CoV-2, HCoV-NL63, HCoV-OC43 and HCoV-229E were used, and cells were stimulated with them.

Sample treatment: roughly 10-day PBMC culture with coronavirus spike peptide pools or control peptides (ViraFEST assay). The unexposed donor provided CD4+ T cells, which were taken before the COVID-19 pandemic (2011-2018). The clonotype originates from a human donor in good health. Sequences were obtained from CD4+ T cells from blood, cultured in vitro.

The CDR3 DNA follows: TGCAGTGTTCAGGACTCTGGAAACACCATATATTTT. This translates into CSVQDSGNTIYF. The chain carries TRBV20-1 and TRBJ1-3, with D uncertain. There are 12 residues in the CDR3. Germline CDR1 DFQATT, CDR2 SNEGSKA (reference sequence). With 7 bases removed from V and 0 bases from J, the gap between germline ends came to 7 bases.